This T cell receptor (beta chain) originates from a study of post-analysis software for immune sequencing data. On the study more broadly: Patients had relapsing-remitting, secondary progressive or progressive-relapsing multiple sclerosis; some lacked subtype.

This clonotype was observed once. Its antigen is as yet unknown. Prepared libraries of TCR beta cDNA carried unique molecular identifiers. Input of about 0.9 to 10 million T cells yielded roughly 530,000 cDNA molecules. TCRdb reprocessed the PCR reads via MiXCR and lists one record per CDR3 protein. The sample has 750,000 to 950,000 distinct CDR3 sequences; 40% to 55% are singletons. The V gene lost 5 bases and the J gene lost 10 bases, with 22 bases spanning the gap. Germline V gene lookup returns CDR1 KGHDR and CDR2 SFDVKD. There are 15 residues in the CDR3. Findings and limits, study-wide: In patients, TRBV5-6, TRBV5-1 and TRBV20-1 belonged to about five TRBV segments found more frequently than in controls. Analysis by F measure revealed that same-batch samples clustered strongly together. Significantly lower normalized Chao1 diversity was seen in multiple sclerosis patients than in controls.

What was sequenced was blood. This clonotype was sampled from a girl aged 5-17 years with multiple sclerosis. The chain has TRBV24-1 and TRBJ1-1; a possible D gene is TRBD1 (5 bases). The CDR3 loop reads CATSVVGQRPGGAFF. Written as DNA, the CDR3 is TGTGCCACCAGTGTAGTAGGACAAAGGCCCGGAGGAGCTTTCTTT.